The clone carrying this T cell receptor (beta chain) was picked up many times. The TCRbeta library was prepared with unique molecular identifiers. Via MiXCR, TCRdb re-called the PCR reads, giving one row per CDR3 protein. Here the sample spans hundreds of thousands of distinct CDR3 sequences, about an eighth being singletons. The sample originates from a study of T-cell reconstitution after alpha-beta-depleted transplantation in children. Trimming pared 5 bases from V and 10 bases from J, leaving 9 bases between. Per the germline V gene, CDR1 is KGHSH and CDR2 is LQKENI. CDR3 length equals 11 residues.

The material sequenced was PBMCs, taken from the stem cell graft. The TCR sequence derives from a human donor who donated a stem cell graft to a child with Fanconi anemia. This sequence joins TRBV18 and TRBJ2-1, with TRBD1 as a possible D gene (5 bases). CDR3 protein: CASSDSWEQFF. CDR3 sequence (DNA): TGTGCCAGCTCAGACAGTTGGGAGCAGTTCTTC.